These T cell receptor beta chains were read from a single sample in a study of Tregs in tolerant kidney transplant recipients. Data came from immunoSEQ multiplex PCR; TCRdb stores just in-frame clones and leaves some out. There are about 69,000 clones in the sample; 70% to 90% occur only once, and about 0.37% lies in the top ten. Sequencing used CD4+ T cells from blood, obtained before the transplant. The receptor source for this set is a human donor who received a combined kidney and bone marrow transplant. Both conserved end residues are part of each CDR3. Fields, in order: J gene, clone size, V gene, D gene, CDR3 protein, CDR3 DNA. The D gene is left open where the match is weak. A clone size is listed for some rows: how often the clone was seen (once, few, many), or a class if it is expanded.

J gene: TRBJ2-7; clone size: NA; V gene: TRBV7-2; D gene: TRBD2; CDR3 protein: CASSIGTSGRRAYEQYF; CDR3 DNA: TGTGCCAGCAGCATCGGGACTAGCGGGAGACGGGCCTACGAGCAGTACTTC
J gene: TRBJ2-4; clone size: NA; V gene: TRBV2; D gene: TRBD1; CDR3 protein: CASSDSGGAKNIQYF; CDR3 DNA: TGTGCCAGCAGTGATTCAGGGGGCGCAAAAAACATTCAGTACTTC
J gene: TRBJ2-1; clone size: NA; V gene: TRBV9; D gene: TRBD1; CDR3 protein: CASSVEGQGVNEQFF; CDR3 DNA: TGTGCCAGCAGCGTAGAGGGACAGGGGGTCAATGAGCAGTTCTTC
J gene: TRBJ2-1; clone size: NA; V gene: TRBV9; D gene: TRBD2; CDR3 protein: CASSGVAGTNEQFF; CDR3 DNA: TGTGCCAGCAGCGGGGTAGCGGGGACTAATGAGCAGTTCTTC
J gene: TRBJ2-1; clone size: NA; V gene: TRBV2; D gene: TRBD1; CDR3 protein: CASRAIVRQGGNNEQFF; CDR3 DNA: TGTGCCAGCAGGGCAATCGTACGACAGGGGGGAAACAATGAGCAGTTCTTC
J gene: TRBJ1-5; clone size: NA; V gene: TRBV28; D gene: NA; CDR3 protein: CASSLFKGGYQPQHF; CDR3 DNA: TGTGCCAGCAGTTTATTTAAGGGAGGGTATCAGCCCCAGCATTTT
J gene: TRBJ2-7; clone size: NA; V gene: TRBV7-2; D gene: NA; CDR3 protein: CASSLAAIGGSSYEQYF; CDR3 DNA: TGTGCCAGCAGCTTAGCGGCTATTGGCGGGTCCTCCTACGAGCAGTACTTC
J gene: TRBJ1-1; clone size: NA; V gene: TRBV28; D gene: TRBD1; CDR3 protein: CATQTGTGFTEAFF; CDR3 DNA: TGTGCCACGCAAACCGGGACAGGGTTCACTGAAGCTTTCTTT
J gene: TRBJ2-1; clone size: NA; V gene: TRBV7-8; D gene: NA; CDR3 protein: CASSLRPLVSYNEQFF; CDR3 DNA: TGTGCCAGCAGCTTACGCCCCTTAGTATCGTACAATGAGCAGTTCTTC
J gene: TRBJ2-2; clone size: NA; V gene: TRBV9; D gene: TRBD2; CDR3 protein: CASSVGGKLDTGELFF; CDR3 DNA: TGTGCCAGCAGCGTGGGGGGGAAGTTGGACACCGGGGAGCTGTTTTTT
J gene: TRBJ2-7; clone size: NA; V gene: TRBV5-1; D gene: TRBD1; CDR3 protein: CASSLAAGTGQYEQYF; CDR3 DNA: TGCGCCAGCAGCTTGGCAGCCGGGACAGGGCAATACGAGCAGTACTTC
J gene: TRBJ1-4; clone size: NA; V gene: TRBV28; D gene: TRBD1; CDR3 protein: CASSSTGQVSHEKLFF; CDR3 DNA: TGTGCCAGCAGTTCAACCGGACAGGTTTCCCATGAAAAACTGTTTTTT
J gene: TRBJ1-3; clone size: NA; V gene: TRBV6-5; D gene: NA; CDR3 protein: CASTGSSGNTIYF; CDR3 DNA: TGTGCCAGCACGGGAAGCTCTGGAAACACCATATATTTT
J gene: TRBJ2-5; clone size: NA; V gene: TRBV19; D gene: NA; CDR3 protein: CASTLRGRGYQETQYF; CDR3 DNA: TGTGCCAGTACCCTTCGGGGCCGGGGGTACCAAGAGACCCAGTACTTC
J gene: TRBJ2-7; clone size: NA; V gene: TRBV28; D gene: TRBD1; CDR3 protein: CASSPRQGYYEQYF; CDR3 DNA: TGTGCCAGCAGTCCCCGACAGGGCTACTACGAGCAGTACTTC
J gene: TRBJ1-1; clone size: NA; V gene: TRBV5-1; D gene: NA; CDR3 protein: CASSLLPGNTEAFF; CDR3 DNA: TGCGCCAGCAGCTTGCTGCCAGGGAACACTGAAGCTTTCTTT
J gene: TRBJ1-1; clone size: NA; V gene: TRBV5-1; D gene: NA; CDR3 protein: CASSPRGGRNTEAFF; CDR3 DNA: TGCGCCAGCAGCCCCCGCGGCGGGAGGAACACTGAAGCTTTCTTT
J gene: TRBJ2-3; clone size: NA; V gene: TRBV11-2; D gene: NA; CDR3 protein: CASSLTGREDTQYF; CDR3 DNA: TGTGCCAGCAGCTTAACGGGCCGGGAAGATACGCAGTATTTT
J gene: TRBJ1-5; clone size: NA; V gene: TRBV7-9; D gene: NA; CDR3 protein: CASSLGGTSWHF; CDR3 DNA: TGTGCCAGCAGCTTAGGTGGGACTTCATGGCATTTT
J gene: TRBJ2-1; clone size: NA; V gene: TRBV10-2; D gene: TRBD2; CDR3 protein: CANSQSGRLAKEQFF; CDR3 DNA: TGCGCCAACAGTCAATCCGGTCGACTAGCGAAAGAGCAGTTCTTC
J gene: TRBJ2-1; clone size: once; V gene: TRBV27; D gene: TRBD1; CDR3 protein: CASSLGTGASNEQFF; CDR3 DNA: TGTGCCAGCAGTTTAGGGACAGGGGCTTCCAATGAGCAGTTCTTC
J gene: TRBJ2-2; clone size: once; V gene: TRBV25-1; D gene: TRBD1; CDR3 protein: CASSESRGHAGELFF; CDR3 DNA: TGTGCCAGCAGTGAGAGCAGGGGGCATGCCGGGGAGCTGTTTTTT
J gene: TRBJ2-2; clone size: NA; V gene: TRBV7-6; D gene: TRBD1; CDR3 protein: CASSLAPSGGIGGELFF; CDR3 DNA: TGTGCCAGCAGCTTAGCCCCCTCAGGGGGCATCGGCGGGGAGCTGTTTTTT
J gene: TRBJ2-1; clone size: NA; V gene: TRBV5-1; D gene: TRBD1; CDR3 protein: CASSSGQGWDEQFF; CDR3 DNA: TGCGCCAGCAGCAGTGGACAGGGCTGGGATGAGCAGTTCTTC
J gene: TRBJ2-7; clone size: NA; V gene: TRBV10-3; D gene: NA; CDR3 protein: CAIRTETYEQYF; CDR3 DNA: TGTGCCATCAGGACTGAAACCTACGAGCAGTACTTC
J gene: TRBJ2-5; clone size: NA; V gene: TRBV13; D gene: NA; CDR3 protein: CASSRGRQETQYF; CDR3 DNA: TGTGCCAGCAGCCGCGGGCGCCAAGAGACCCAGTACTTC
J gene: TRBJ2-1; clone size: NA; V gene: TRBV7-2; D gene: TRBD1; CDR3 protein: CASSVQGSSYNEQFF; CDR3 DNA: TGTGCCAGCAGCGTACAGGGGAGCTCCTACAATGAGCAGTTCTTC
J gene: TRBJ2-7; clone size: NA; V gene: TRBV19; D gene: TRBD2; CDR3 protein: CASTAREGGSYEQYF; CDR3 DNA: TGTGCCAGTACCGCCCGGGAGGGGGGGAGCTACGAGCAGTACTTC
J gene: TRBJ1-2; clone size: NA; V gene: TRBV7-2; D gene: TRBD1; CDR3 protein: CASSLTGGTGRMKTYGYTF; CDR3 DNA: TGTGCCAGCAGCTTAACTGGGGGGACAGGGCGTATGAAGACCTATGGCTACACCTTC
J gene: TRBJ2-1; clone size: NA; V gene: TRBV7-2; D gene: NA; CDR3 protein: CASSPPPRNEQFF; CDR3 DNA: TGTGCCAGCAGCCCACCCCCCAGAAATGAGCAGTTCTTC
J gene: TRBJ2-1; clone size: NA; V gene: TRBV7-3; D gene: TRBD2; CDR3 protein: CASSTRGTSGDNEQFF; CDR3 DNA: TGTGCCAGCAGCACGAGAGGGACTAGCGGTGACAATGAGCAGTTCTTC
J gene: TRBJ2-5; clone size: NA; V gene: TRBV2; D gene: NA; CDR3 protein: CASSPQETQYF; CDR3 DNA: TGTGCCAGCAGTCCTCAAGAGACCCAGTACTTC
J gene: TRBJ2-1; clone size: NA; V gene: TRBV4-3; D gene: NA; CDR3 protein: CASSPGLAYNEQFF; CDR3 DNA: TGCGCCAGCAGCCCTGGACTGGCCTACAATGAGCAGTTCTTC
J gene: TRBJ2-3; clone size: NA; V gene: TRBV28; D gene: TRBD2; CDR3 protein: CASSPSSGSSDTQYF; CDR3 DNA: TGTGCCAGCAGCCCCTCTAGCGGGAGCTCAGATACGCAGTATTTT
J gene: TRBJ1-4; clone size: NA; V gene: TRBV27; D gene: TRBD1; CDR3 protein: CASSRQGAIEKLFF; CDR3 DNA: TGTGCCAGCAGCCGTCAGGGGGCGATTGAAAAACTGTTTTTT
J gene: TRBJ2-3; clone size: once; V gene: TRBV5-1; D gene: TRBD2; CDR3 protein: CASSLVLAGSLDTQYF; CDR3 DNA: TGCGCCAGCAGCTTGGTGCTAGCGGGTTCATTGGATACGCAGTATTTT
J gene: TRBJ2-1; clone size: NA; V gene: TRBV10-3; D gene: NA; CDR3 protein: CAISDQQDAYNEQFF; CDR3 DNA: TGTGCCATCAGTGATCAACAGGATGCCTACAATGAGCAGTTCTTC
J gene: TRBJ2-3; clone size: NA; V gene: TRBV5-1; D gene: NA; CDR3 protein: CASSLGSRRTDTQYF; CDR3 DNA: TGCGCCAGCAGCTTGGGTTCGAGGCGCACAGATACGCAGTATTTT
J gene: TRBJ1-3; clone size: NA; V gene: TRBV27; D gene: NA; CDR3 protein: CASSANGGNTIYF; CDR3 DNA: TGTGCCAGCAGCGCGAACGGTGGAAACACCATATATTTT
J gene: TRBJ2-5; clone size: NA; V gene: TRBV7-2; D gene: TRBD1; CDR3 protein: CASSPTGGETQYF; CDR3 DNA: TGTGCCAGCAGCCCCACAGGGGGAGAGACCCAGTACTTC
J gene: TRBJ2-1; clone size: NA; V gene: TRBV29-1; D gene: TRBD2; CDR3 protein: CSVEPGTSPYNEQFF; CDR3 DNA: TGCAGCGTTGAACCCGGGACTAGCCCCTACAATGAGCAGTTCTTC
J gene: TRBJ2-3; clone size: NA; V gene: TRBV9; D gene: TRBD2; CDR3 protein: CASSVGLAGTDTQYF; CDR3 DNA: TGTGCCAGCAGCGTGGGACTAGCGGGCACAGATACGCAGTATTTT
J gene: TRBJ2-7; clone size: NA; V gene: TRBV4-2; D gene: TRBD2; CDR3 protein: CASSRGGLAGSREQYF; CDR3 DNA: TGTGCCAGCAGCCGGGGTGGACTAGCGGGATCGCGGGAGCAGTACTTC
J gene: TRBJ2-5; clone size: NA; V gene: TRBV29-1; D gene: TRBD1; CDR3 protein: CSSTETGETQYF; CDR3 DNA: TGCAGCTCGACCGAGACAGGGGAGACCCAGTACTTC
J gene: TRBJ1-5; clone size: NA; V gene: TRBV18; D gene: NA; CDR3 protein: CASSPRVNQPQHF; CDR3 DNA: TGTGCCAGCTCACCACGCGTTAATCAGCCCCAGCATTTT
J gene: TRBJ2-3; clone size: NA; V gene: TRBV2; D gene: NA; CDR3 protein: CASTSVGVTQYF; CDR3 DNA: TGTGCCAGCACTAGCGTGGGAGTTACGCAGTATTTT
J gene: TRBJ2-2; clone size: NA; V gene: TRBV6-6; D gene: NA; CDR3 protein: CASNGWLGGTGELFF; CDR3 DNA: TGTGCCAGCAACGGGTGGCTAGGAGGGACCGGGGAGCTGTTTTTT
J gene: TRBJ1-5; clone size: few; V gene: TRBV27; D gene: NA; CDR3 protein: CASSLTFNQPQHF; CDR3 DNA: TGTGCCAGCAGTTTGACATTTAATCAGCCCCAGCATTTT
J gene: TRBJ2-7; clone size: once; V gene: TRBV6-5; D gene: TRBD2; CDR3 protein: CASSYQGLAVYEQYF; CDR3 DNA: TGTGCCAGCAGTTACCAGGGACTAGCGGTATACGAGCAGTACTTC
J gene: TRBJ2-2; clone size: NA; V gene: TRBV10-3; D gene: TRBD1; CDR3 protein: CAITETGGYTGELFF; CDR3 DNA: TGTGCCATCACAGAGACAGGGGGATACACCGGGGAGCTGTTTTTT
J gene: TRBJ2-7; clone size: NA; V gene: TRBV11-3; D gene: TRBD2; CDR3 protein: CASSLDLAGGGTSYEQYF; CDR3 DNA: TGTGCCAGCAGCTTAGATTTGGCCGGCGGGGGTACCTCCTACGAGCAGTACTTC
J gene: TRBJ2-1; clone size: NA; V gene: TRBV11-2; D gene: NA; CDR3 protein: CASSLGIGGMGYNEQFF; CDR3 DNA: TGTGCCAGCAGCTTAGGTATCGGGGGAATGGGGTACAATGAGCAGTTCTTC
J gene: TRBJ2-3; clone size: NA; V gene: TRBV5-1; D gene: TRBD2; CDR3 protein: CASSLAGTSGSHTDTQYF; CDR3 DNA: TGCGCCAGCAGCTTGGCCGGGACTAGCGGGAGCCACACAGATACGCAGTATTTT
J gene: TRBJ2-7; clone size: NA; V gene: TRBV27; D gene: TRBD2; CDR3 protein: CASRLAGTSVTYEQYF; CDR3 DNA: TGTGCCAGCAGACTGGCGGGGACTAGCGTTACCTACGAGCAGTACTTC